The T cell receptor (beta chain) described here comes from a study of CD4 and CD8 cells across lung adenocarcinoma regions. V gave up 5 bases and J gave up 0 bases; unmatched junction bases: 9. Germline CDR1 and CDR2: SGHAT and FQNNGV. The CDR3 loop spans 17 amino acids. TCRdb re-analysed the PCR reads in MiXCR, keeping a single row per CDR3 protein. The sample records under 5,000 distinct CDR3 sequences, 60% to 80% being singletons. This clonotype was detected only a few times. Localized lung adenocarcinoma, a non-small cell lung cancer, affected the donors. The rearrangement links TRBV11-2 to TRBJ1-3; 8 nucleotides line up with TRBD1. The clonotype originates from a male donor with lung adenocarcinoma. The CD4 and CD8 labels of this study may be unreliable. The specimen was CD4+ T cells from the margin of a lung tumor. This chain's CDR3 is CASSPTPGQVSGNTIYF. Here the CDR3 DNA reads TGTGCCAGCAGCCCCACCCCGGGACAGGTCTCTGGAAACACCATATATTTT.